This TCR beta chain was sequenced in a study of cytomegalovirus exposure and HLA in healthy donors. Findings of the study overall: A later analysis showed TCR association rates differing by HLA locus, peaking at DRB1 and lowest at HLA-C. TRBV6-2, TRBV6-3 and other indistinguishable V segments were excluded.

As concerns this clone: Its cognate antigen is unknown.

The primer mix had 60 Vbeta and 13 Jbeta primers. Using immunoSEQ multiplex PCR, the repertoire was profiled, and TCRdb retains in-frame clones only, with some absent. The profile shows about 82,000 clones, approximately 79% of them singletons. Trimming left V 4 bases short and J 2 bases short, with 18 bases between. Germline CDR1 SNHLY, CDR2 FYNNEI. CDR3 length equals 17 residues. Sequenced sample: PBMCs. The origin of this receptor is a human donor in good health. This chain links TRBV2 with TRBJ2-4; TRBD1 is a possible D gene (6 bases). DNA for the CDR3: TGTGCCAGCAGTGTGGGGACCTACAGGGAAACCAAAAACATTCAGTACTTC. Amino acids: CASSVGTYRETKNIQYF.